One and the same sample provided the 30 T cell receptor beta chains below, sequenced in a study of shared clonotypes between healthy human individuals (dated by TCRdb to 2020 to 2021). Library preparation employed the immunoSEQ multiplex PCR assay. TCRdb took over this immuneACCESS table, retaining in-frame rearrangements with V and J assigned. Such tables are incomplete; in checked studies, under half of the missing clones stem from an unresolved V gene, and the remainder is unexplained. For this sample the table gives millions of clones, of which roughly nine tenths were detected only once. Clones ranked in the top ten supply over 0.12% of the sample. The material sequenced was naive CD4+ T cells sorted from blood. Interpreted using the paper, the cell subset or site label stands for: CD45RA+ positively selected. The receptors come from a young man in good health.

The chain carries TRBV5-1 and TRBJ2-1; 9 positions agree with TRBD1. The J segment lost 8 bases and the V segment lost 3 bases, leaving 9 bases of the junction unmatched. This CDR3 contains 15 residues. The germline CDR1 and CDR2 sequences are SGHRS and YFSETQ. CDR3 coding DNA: TGCGCCAGCAGCTCTACCGGGACAGGGTGGGATGAGCAGTTCTTC. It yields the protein CASSSTGTGWDEQFF. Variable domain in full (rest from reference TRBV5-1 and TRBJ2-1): KAGVTQTPRYLIKTRGQQVTLSCSPISGHRSVSWYQQTPGQGLQFLFEYFSETQRNKGNFPGRFSGRQFSNSRSEMNVSTLELGDSALYLCASSSTGTGWDEQFFGPGTRLTVL.

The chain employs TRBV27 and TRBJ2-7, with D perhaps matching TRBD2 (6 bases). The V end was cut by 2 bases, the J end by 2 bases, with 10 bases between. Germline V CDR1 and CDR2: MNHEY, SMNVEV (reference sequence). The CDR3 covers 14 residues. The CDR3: CASSLTTGAYEQYF. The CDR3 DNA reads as TGTGCCAGCAGTTTAACTACGGGGGCCTACGAGCAGTACTTC.

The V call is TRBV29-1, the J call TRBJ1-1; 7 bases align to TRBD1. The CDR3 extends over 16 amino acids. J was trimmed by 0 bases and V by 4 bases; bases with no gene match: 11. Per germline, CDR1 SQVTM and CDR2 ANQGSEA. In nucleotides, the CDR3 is TGCAGCGTTGGCATGGTGACAGGGCAGTTGAACACTGAAGCTTTCTTT. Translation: CSVGMVTGQLNTEAFF.

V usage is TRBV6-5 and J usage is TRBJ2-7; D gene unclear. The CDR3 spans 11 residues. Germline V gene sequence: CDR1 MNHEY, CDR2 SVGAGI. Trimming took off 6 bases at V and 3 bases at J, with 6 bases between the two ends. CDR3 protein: CASSNNYEQYF. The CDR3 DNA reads TGTGCCAGCAGCAACAACTACGAGCAGTACTTC.

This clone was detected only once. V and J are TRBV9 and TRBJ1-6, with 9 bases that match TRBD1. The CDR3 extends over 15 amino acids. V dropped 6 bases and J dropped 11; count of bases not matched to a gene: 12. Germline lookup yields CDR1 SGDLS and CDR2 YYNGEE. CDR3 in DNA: TGTGCCAGCAACACACAGGGGGCAGAGGGAACACCCCTCCACTTT. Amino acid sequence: CASNTQGAEGTPLHF.

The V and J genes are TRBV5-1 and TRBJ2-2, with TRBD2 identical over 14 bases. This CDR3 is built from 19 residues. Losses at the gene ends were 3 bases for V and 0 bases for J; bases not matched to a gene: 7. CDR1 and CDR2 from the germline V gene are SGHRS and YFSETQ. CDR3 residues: CASSSGTSGGSTNTGELFF. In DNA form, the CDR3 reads TGCGCCAGCAGCTCCGGGACTAGCGGGGGTTCAACGAACACCGGGGAGCTGTTTTTT. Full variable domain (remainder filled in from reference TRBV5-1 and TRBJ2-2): KAGVTQTPRYLIKTRGQQVTLSCSPISGHRSVSWYQQTPGQGLQFLFEYFSETQRNKGNFPGRFSGRQFSNSRSEMNVSTLELGDSALYLCASSSGTSGGSTNTGELFFGEGSRLTVL.

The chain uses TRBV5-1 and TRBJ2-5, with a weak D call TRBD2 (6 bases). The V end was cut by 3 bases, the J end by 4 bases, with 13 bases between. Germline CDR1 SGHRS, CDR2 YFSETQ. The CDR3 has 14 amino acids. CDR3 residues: CASSSTAGRETQYF. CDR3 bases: TGCGCCAGCAGCTCGACCGCGGGAAGAGAGACCCAGTACTTC. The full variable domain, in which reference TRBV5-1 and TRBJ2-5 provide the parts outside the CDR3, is KAGVTQTPRYLIKTRGQQVTLSCSPISGHRSVSWYQQTPGQGLQFLFEYFSETQRNKGNFPGRFSGRQFSNSRSEMNVSTLELGDSALYLCASSSTAGRETQYFGPGTRLLVL.

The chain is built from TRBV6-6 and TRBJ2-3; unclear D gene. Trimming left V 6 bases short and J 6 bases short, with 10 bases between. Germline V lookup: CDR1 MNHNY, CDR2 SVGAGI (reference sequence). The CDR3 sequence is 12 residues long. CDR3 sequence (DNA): TGTGCCAGCAGGGCTCCTGGGGATACGCAGTATTTT. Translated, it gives CASRAPGDTQYF.

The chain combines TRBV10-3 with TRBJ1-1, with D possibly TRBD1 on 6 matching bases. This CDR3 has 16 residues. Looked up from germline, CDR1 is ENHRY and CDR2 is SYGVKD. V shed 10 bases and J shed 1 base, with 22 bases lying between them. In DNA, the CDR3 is TGTGCCACCACTACACGGGACAAAGTACAGAACACTGAAGCTTTCTTT. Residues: CATTTRDKVQNTEAFF.

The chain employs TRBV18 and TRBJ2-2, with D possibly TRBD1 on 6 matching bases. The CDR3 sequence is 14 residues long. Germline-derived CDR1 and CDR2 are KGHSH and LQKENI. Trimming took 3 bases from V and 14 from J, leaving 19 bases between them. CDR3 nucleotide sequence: TGTGCCAGCTCACCGACCTCCGGGACAACCACACTGTTTTTT. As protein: CASSPTSGTTTLFF.

CDR3 loop: CASTRFSGAYEQYF. In nucleotides, the CDR3 is TGTGCCAGCACCCGGTTTTCAGGGGCCTACGAGCAGTACTTC. This sequence joins TRBV7-8 and TRBJ2-7, with a possible D match to TRBD1 (6 bases). CDR3 size: 14 residues. V was pared by 7 bases and J by 2 bases, with 15 bases between. CDR1 SGHVS and CDR2 FQNEAQ come from the germline V gene. The variable domain in full, with the rest retrieved from reference TRBV7-8 and TRBJ2-7, is GAGVSQSPRYKVAKRGQDVALRCDPISGHVSLFWYQQALGQGPEFLTYFQNEAQLDKSGLPSDRFFAERPEGSVSTLKIQRTQQEDSAVYLCASTRFSGAYEQYFGPGTRLTVT.

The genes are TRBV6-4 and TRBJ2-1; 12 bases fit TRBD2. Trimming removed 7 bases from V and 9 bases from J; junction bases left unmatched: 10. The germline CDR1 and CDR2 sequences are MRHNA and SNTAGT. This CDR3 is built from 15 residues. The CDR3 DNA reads TGTGCCAGCACTAAGACTAGCGGGGGCTGGGGTGAGCAGTTCTTC. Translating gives CASTKTSGGWGEQFF.

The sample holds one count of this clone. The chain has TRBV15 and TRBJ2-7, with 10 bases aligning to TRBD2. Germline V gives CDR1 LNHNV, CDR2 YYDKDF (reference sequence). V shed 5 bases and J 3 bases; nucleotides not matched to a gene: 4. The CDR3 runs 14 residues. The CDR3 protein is CATSVRLAGYEQYF. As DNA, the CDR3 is TGTGCCACCAGCGTGCGACTAGCGGGCTACGAGCAGTACTTC.

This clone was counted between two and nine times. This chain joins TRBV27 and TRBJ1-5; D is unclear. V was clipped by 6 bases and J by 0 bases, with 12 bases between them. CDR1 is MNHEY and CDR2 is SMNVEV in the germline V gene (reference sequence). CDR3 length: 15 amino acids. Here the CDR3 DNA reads TGTGCCAGCAGCCCCGGTGCGAATAGCAATCAGCCCCAGCATTTT. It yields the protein CASSPGANSNQPQHF.

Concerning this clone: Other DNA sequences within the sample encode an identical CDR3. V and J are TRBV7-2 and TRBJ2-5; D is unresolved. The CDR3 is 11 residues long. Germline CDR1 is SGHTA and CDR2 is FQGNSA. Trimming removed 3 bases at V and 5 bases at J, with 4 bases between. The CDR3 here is CASSLYETQYF. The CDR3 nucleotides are TGTGCCAGCAGCTTGTACGAGACCCAGTACTTC.

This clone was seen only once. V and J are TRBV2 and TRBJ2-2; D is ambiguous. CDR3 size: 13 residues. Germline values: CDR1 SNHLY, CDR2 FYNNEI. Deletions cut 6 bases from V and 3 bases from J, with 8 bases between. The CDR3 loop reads CASRVTYTGELFF. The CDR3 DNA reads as TGTGCCAGCAGGGTGACTTACACCGGGGAGCTGTTTTTT.

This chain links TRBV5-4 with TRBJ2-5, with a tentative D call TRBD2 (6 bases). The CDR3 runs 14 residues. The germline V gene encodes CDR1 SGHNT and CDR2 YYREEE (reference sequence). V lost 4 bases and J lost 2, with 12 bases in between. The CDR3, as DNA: TGTGCCAGCAGCAGGGGTGGGACTCAAGAGACCCAGTACTTC. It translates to CASSRGGTQETQYF.

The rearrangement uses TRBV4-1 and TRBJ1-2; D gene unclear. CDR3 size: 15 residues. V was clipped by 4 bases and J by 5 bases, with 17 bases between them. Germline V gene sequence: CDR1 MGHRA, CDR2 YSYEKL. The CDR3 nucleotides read TGCGCCAGCAGCCCCCCGCCAGGCCAGGTTTATGGCTACACCTTC. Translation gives CASSPPPGQVYGYTF.

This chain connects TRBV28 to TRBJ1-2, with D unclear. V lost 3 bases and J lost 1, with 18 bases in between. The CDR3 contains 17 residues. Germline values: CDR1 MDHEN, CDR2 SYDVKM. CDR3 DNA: TGTGCCAGCAGTTTCCCCGAGTGGTCGCAGCTTAACTATGGCTACACCTTC. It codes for CASSFPEWSQLNYGYTF.

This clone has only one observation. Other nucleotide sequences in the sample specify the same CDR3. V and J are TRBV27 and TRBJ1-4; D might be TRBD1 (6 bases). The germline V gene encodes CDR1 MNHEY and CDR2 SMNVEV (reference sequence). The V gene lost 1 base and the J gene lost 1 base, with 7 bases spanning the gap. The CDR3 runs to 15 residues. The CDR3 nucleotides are TGTGCCAGCAGTTTATTAGGGGGAACTAATGAAAAACTGTTTTTT. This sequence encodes CASSLLGGTNEKLFF.

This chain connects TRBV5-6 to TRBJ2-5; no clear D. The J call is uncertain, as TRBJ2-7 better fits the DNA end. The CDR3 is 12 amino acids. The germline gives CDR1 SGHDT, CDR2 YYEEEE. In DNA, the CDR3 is TGTGCCAGCAGCTTGCCGGTCTCCGAGCAGTACTTC. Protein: CASSLPVSEQYF.

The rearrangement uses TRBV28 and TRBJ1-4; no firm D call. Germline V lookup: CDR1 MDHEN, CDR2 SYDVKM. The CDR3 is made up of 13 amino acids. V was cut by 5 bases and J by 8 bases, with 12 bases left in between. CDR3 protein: CASSEGVGEKLFF. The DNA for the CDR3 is TGTGCCAGCAGTGAGGGAGTGGGAGAAAAACTGTTTTTT.

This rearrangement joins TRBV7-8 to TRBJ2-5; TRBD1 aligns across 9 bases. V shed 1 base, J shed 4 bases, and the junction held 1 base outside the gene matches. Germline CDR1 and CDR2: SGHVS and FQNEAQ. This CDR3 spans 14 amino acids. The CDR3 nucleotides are TGTGCCAGCAGCTTAGGGGACAGGGCAGAGACCCAGTACTTC. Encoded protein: CASSLGDRAETQYF. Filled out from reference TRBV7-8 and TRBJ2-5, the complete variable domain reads GAGVSQSPRYKVAKRGQDVALRCDPISGHVSLFWYQQALGQGPEFLTYFQNEAQLDKSGLPSDRFFAERPEGSVSTLKIQRTQQEDSAVYLCASSLGDRAETQYFGPGTRLLVL.

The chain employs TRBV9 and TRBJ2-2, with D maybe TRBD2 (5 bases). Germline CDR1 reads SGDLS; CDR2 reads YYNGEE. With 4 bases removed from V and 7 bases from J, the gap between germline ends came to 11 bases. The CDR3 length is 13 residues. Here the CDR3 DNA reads TGTGCCAGCAGCCCCTTTGCGGGCGGGGAGCTGTTTTTT. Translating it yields CASSPFAGGELFF.

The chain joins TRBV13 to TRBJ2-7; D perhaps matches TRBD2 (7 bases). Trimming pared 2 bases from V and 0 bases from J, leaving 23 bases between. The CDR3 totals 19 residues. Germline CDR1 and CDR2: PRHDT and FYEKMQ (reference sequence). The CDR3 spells CASSLSVFGGRGDSYEQYF. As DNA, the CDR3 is TGTGCCAGCAGCTTATCGGTGTTCGGGGGGCGGGGAGACTCCTACGAGCAGTACTTC.

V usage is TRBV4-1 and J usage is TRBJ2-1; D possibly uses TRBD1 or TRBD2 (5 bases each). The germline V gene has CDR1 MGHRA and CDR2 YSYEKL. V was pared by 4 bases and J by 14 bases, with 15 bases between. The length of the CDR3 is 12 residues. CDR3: CASSRNRDAEFF. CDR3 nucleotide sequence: TGCGCCAGCAGCCGGAATCGGGACGCGGAGTTCTTC.

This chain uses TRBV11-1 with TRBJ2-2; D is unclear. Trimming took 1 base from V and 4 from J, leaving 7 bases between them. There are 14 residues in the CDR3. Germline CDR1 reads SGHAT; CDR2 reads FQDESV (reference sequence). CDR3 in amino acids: CASSLDPGTGELFF. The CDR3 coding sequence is TGTGCCAGCAGCTTAGACCCGGGCACCGGGGAGCTGTTTTTT.

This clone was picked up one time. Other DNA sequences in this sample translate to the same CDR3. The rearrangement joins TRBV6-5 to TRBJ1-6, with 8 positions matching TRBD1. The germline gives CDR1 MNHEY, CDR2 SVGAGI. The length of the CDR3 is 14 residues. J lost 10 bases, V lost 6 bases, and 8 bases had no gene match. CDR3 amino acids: CASSNRGVGSPLHF. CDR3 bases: TGTGCCAGCAGCAACAGGGGGGTTGGGTCACCCCTCCACTTT.

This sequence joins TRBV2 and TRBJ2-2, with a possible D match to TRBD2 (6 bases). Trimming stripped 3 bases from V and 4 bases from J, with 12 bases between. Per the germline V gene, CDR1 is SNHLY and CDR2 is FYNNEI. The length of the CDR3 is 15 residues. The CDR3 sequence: CASSEEGRSTGELFF. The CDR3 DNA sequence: TGTGCCAGCAGTGAGGAGGGGCGGAGCACCGGGGAGCTGTTTTTT.

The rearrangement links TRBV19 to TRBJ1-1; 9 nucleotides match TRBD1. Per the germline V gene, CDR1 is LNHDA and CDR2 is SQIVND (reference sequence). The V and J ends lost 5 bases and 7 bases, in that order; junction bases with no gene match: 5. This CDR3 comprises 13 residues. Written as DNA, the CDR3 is TGTGCCAGTAGTGAACAGGGGGCCGGTGAAGCTTTCTTT. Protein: CASSEQGAGEAFF.